These 19 T cell receptor beta chains share one sample of origin, sequenced in a study of CD8+CD57+ T cells in acquired aplastic anemia. Using genomic DNA as the template, TCR beta VDJ and CDR3 profiling was carried out. TCRdb reanalysed the reads using MiXCR and keeps one entry per CDR3 protein. The data hold about 150,000 distinct CDR3 sequences, with 52% observed a single time. Patients chosen for sequencing had CD8+CD57+ cells that had expanded, as shown by flow cytometry. The sequencing input was sorted CD4+, CD8+, or CD8+CD57+ T cells (not recorded which) from PBMCs. Receptor source: a human donor with aplastic anemia.

This clonotype appeared many times. The chain couples TRBV18 to TRBJ2-5, with 7 bases aligning to TRBD1. This CDR3 has 15 residues. The ends lost 0 bases at V and 5 bases at J; junction bases unmatched: 6. Germline CDR1 and CDR2: KGHSH and LQKENI. CDR3 loop: CASSPPETGRETQYF. The CDR3 nucleotides are TGTGCCAGCTCACCACCGGAGACAGGGCGGGAGACCCAGTACTTC.

This clonotype was seen ten or more times. The chain recombines TRBV20-1 with TRBJ1-1, with TRBD1 as a possible D gene (5 bases). In germline, CDR1 is DFQATT, CDR2 SNEGSKA (reference sequence). V lost 3 bases and J lost 5, with 16 bases in between. This CDR3 spans 14 amino acids. The CDR3 coding sequence is TGCAGTGCTAGGGGTGGGGGGTCAGAAACTGAAGCTTTCTTT. Amino acids: CSARGGGSETEAFF.

The V gene is TRBV4-3, the J gene TRBJ1-1, with D possibly matching TRBD1 (5 bases). V was trimmed by 0 bases and J by 4 bases, leaving 9 bases between them. The CDR3 consists of 14 residues. Germline assignment: CDR1 LGHNA and CDR2 YSLEER. CDR3 bases: TGCGCCAGCAGCCAAGATCGGGGGTTCACTGAAGCTTTCTTT. Protein sequence: CASSQDRGFTEAFF.

The V call is TRBV5-6, the J call TRBJ1-2; D is perhaps TRBD1 (5 bases). Trimming left V 4 bases short and J 2 bases short, with 9 bases between. This CDR3 is built from 13 residues. CDR1 SGHDT and CDR2 YYEEEE come from the germline V gene. The CDR3 nucleotides read TGTGCCAGCAGCGGCCGGGGGAACTATGGCTACACCTTC. As protein: CASSGRGNYGYTF.

The V gene is TRBV7-7, the J gene TRBJ2-3; 9 bases match TRBD2. This CDR3 contains 15 residues. V lost 5 bases to trimming and J lost 4 bases; unmatched junction nucleotides: 7. CDR1 and CDR2 (germline): SSHAT, FNYEAQ (reference sequence). CDR3 DNA: TGTGCCAGCAGCCCTGGGACTAGCAAGGCAGATACGCAGTATTTT. Translating it yields CASSPGTSKADTQYF.

This chain connects TRBV7-9 to TRBJ2-7; D not resolved. The CDR3 extends over 15 amino acids. V was clipped by 0 bases and J by 4 bases, with 13 bases between them. Germline V gene sequence: CDR1 SEHNR, CDR2 FQNEAQ (reference sequence). CDR3 in amino acids: CASSLAAATFYEQYF. CDR3 DNA sequence: TGTGCCAGCAGCTTAGCGGCAGCGACTTTTTACGAGCAGTACTTC.

J is TRBJ2-7 and V is TRBV7-9, with D possibly being TRBD1 (7 bases). Germline loops: CDR1 SEHNR, CDR2 FQNEAQ (reference sequence). V lost 3 bases, J lost 5 bases, and 14 bases lay in between. This CDR3 is 14 amino acids long. This CDR3 is CASSFLDREDEQYF. CDR3 nucleotide sequence: TGTGCCAGCAGCTTCCTTGACAGGGAGGACGAGCAGTACTTC.

This clonotype was detected only a few times. A much bigger clone sits one base away, suggesting this may be a read error. This sequence joins TRBV6-1 and TRBJ2-7, with D perhaps TRBD2 (7 bases). CDR3 length: 16 amino acids. The ends were cut back, 2 bases at V and 3 bases at J, with 17 bases in the middle. CDR1 is MNHNS and CDR2 is SASEGT in the germline V gene. The CDR3: CASSESERDKRYEQYF. The CDR3 DNA reads TGTGCCAGCAGTGAAAGTGAGCGGGACAAGCGCTACGAGCAGTACTTC.

The chain uses TRBV10-1 and TRBJ2-7; possibly TRBD1 for D (5 bases). CDR1 and CDR2 (germline): WNHNN, SYGVQD (reference sequence). The CDR3 sequence is 16 residues long. Trimming removed 2 bases from V and 4 bases from J, with 18 bases in between. The CDR3 region is CASSEDRANSSYEQYF. The CDR3, as DNA: TGCGCCAGCAGTGAGGACAGAGCCAATAGCTCATACGAGCAGTACTTC.

This chain uses TRBV27 with TRBJ2-3; 10 nucleotides line up with TRBD1. V was clipped by 2 bases and J by 1 base; unmatched bases: 3. CDR1 and CDR2 from the germline V gene are MNHEY and SMNVEV (reference sequence). The CDR3 sequence is 16 residues long. DNA of the CDR3: TGTGCCAGCAGTTTACTAGGGACAGGGGGCACAGATACGCAGTATTTT. As protein: CASSLLGTGGTDTQYF.

On this clonotype: Given a much more abundant clone one base away, this may be a read error. No conserved phenylalanine or tryptophan is present at the end of the CDR3, so a read error is the likely explanation. The chain uses TRBV2 and TRBJ2-7; D is perhaps TRBD1 (6 bases). The CDR3 contains 14 residues. Per the germline V gene, CDR1 is SNHLY and CDR2 is FYNNEI. V was cut by 5 bases and J by 6 bases, with 17 bases left in between. The CDR3 sequence: CASSLGQQLGEQYL. The CDR3 region has the DNA TGTGCCAGCAGTTTAGGACAGCAGTTAGGCGAGCAGTACCTC.

The genes are TRBV27 and TRBJ2-7; no definite D call. This CDR3 has 14 residues. Germline V gene sequence: CDR1 MNHEY, CDR2 SMNVEV (reference sequence). V lost 2 bases and J lost 4, with 12 bases in between. In DNA form, the CDR3 reads TGTGCCAGCAGTTTACGCTATCTAGGATACGAGCAGTACTTC. This gives the protein CASSLRYLGYEQYF.

As to this clonotype: A read error may be the cause here, since a much bigger clone is one base away. The chain employs TRBV7-6 and TRBJ2-1; TRBD2 matches at 13 bases. The CDR3 loop spans 15 amino acids. Germline CDR1 reads SGHVS; CDR2 reads FNYEAQ. Written as DNA, the CDR3 is TGTGCCAGCAGCTTAACTAGCGGGGGGGCCTATGAGCAGCTCTTC. As protein: CASSLTSGGAYEQLF.

The J gene is TRBJ2-5, the V gene TRBV2, with a tentative D call TRBD1 (5 bases). Germline V gene data show CDR1 as SNHLY and CDR2 as FYNNEI. The CDR3 sequence is 12 residues long. The V end lost 4 bases, the J end lost 5 bases, and 8 bases lay between the germline ends. As DNA, the CDR3 is TGTGCCAGCAGTGCCAGGGTCGAGACCCAGTACTTC. Protein product: CASSARVETQYF.

About this clonotype: A junction boundary mismatches the germline segment, possibly from a read error. The rearrangement uses TRBV7-7 and TRBJ2-7; D gene unclear. Germline V gene data show CDR1 as SSHAT and CDR2 as FNYEAQ (reference sequence). CDR3 length equals 13 residues. The CDR3 coding sequence is TGTGCTAGCAGCTTGGCAGCCTCCTACGAGCAGTACTTC. As protein: CASSLAASYEQYF.

There are many counts of this clonotype. The chain uses TRBV14 and TRBJ2-3; no clear D gene. V was shortened by 1 base and J by 7 bases, with 6 bases between the two germline ends. The length of the CDR3 is 12 residues. The germline CDR1 and CDR2 sequences are SGHDN and FVKESK. The DNA of the CDR3 is TGTGCCAGCAGCCAAGTACTGAATACGCAGTATTTT. Its protein is CASSQVLNTQYF.

The chain joins TRBV6-5 to TRBJ1-1; D is possibly TRBD1 (5 bases). V shed 5 bases and J shed 0 bases, with 16 bases lying between them. CDR1 is MNHEY, CDR2 SVGAGI, per germline. The CDR3 loop spans 16 amino acids. CDR3 coding DNA: TGTGCCAGCAGTCCAGTGGGACCGAGCATGAACACTGAAGCTTTCTTT. Its translation is CASSPVGPSMNTEAFF.

The chain recombines TRBV10-3 with TRBJ2-3, with D maybe TRBD2 (6 bases). Germline CDR1 and CDR2: ENHRY and SYGVKD. Trimming took 10 bases from V and 6 from J, leaving 14 bases between them. This CDR3 has 12 amino acids. The CDR3 reads CATEGQGDTQYF. The CDR3 coding sequence is TGTGCCACGGAGGGGCAAGGGGATACGCAGTATTTT.

The chain is built from TRBV20-1 and TRBJ2-7; D gene uncertain. V lost 5 bases, J lost 7 bases, and 15 bases lay in between. The length of the CDR3 is 12 residues. Per germline, CDR1 DFQATT and CDR2 SNEGSKA (reference sequence). CDR3 nucleotide sequence: TGCAGTGCTCGCGGACCCTTTGGGGAGCAGTACTTC. This translates into CSARGPFGEQYF.